This T cell receptor beta chain was documented in a study of T cell repertoires in cytomegalovirus infection. Overall study context: CMV epitopes used comprised recently identified HLA-C-restricted ones and well-studied HLA-B-restricted ones. Public signatures in TCR beta pointed to CMV infection and matching HLA type. Study-wide results and caveats: Across the ex vivo response, the dominant clonotypes were HLA-C-restricted CMV-specific TCR beta clonotypes.

The table lists this clonotype with a few counts. No antigen is known for it. Germline CDR1 reads SGHTA; CDR2 reads FQGNSA. The CDR3 runs 16 residues. The ends were cut back, 5 bases at V and 0 bases at J, with 16 bases in the middle. TCRdb called the reads again in MiXCR, with one record for every CDR3 protein. The data show 50,000 to 55,000 distinct CDR3 sequences, roughly 20% seen once. V is TRBV7-2 and J is TRBJ1-1; D is unclear. Sequences were derived from CD8+ T cells from cultured PBMCs, sampled from culture after CMV antigen stimulation. The origin of this receptor is a human donor in good health (CMV status not recorded). Some clones in this sample may be carry-over from other donors' samples. The CDR3 loop is CASSPRAAGMNTEAFF. CDR3 nucleotide sequence: TGTGCCAGCAGCCCGAGGGCGGCGGGGATGAACACTGAAGCTTTCTTT.